A selection of T cell receptor beta chains follows, all from one sample in a study of response to subunit inactivated influenza vaccine. MiXCR, run by TCRdb on the RT-PCR reads, gives a single entry per CDR3 protein. The sample includes some 500,000 distinct CDR3 sequences, about 25% of them seen just once. The source material was CD4+ T cells sorted from PBMCs, sampled more than 4 days after vaccination. These TCRs come from a man in his forties or fifties who received an inactivated influenza vaccine. The conserved cysteine and the conserved F or W are not part of the CDR3 here. The order of the fields is J gene, V gene, CDR3 protein.

J gene: TRBJ2-7; V gene: TRBV30; CDR3 protein: AWSRQGYEQY
J gene: TRBJ1-2; V gene: TRBV5-5; CDR3 protein: ASTNAGHLTSNYGYT
J gene: TRBJ2-1; V gene: TRBV6-2/TRBV6-3; CDR3 protein: ASSYSRYEQF
J gene: TRBJ2-2; V gene: TRBV5-1; CDR3 protein: ASSLAWPSGAYTGELF
J gene: TRBJ1-1; V gene: TRBV7-2; CDR3 protein: ASSPDRGLVDTEAF
J gene: TRBJ1-1; V gene: TRBV7-8; CDR3 protein: ASSFDENTEAF
J gene: TRBJ2-1; V gene: TRBV10-3; CDR3 protein: AIRGTSGISYDGEQF
J gene: TRBJ2-5; V gene: TRBV6-2/TRBV6-3; CDR3 protein: ASSYVSVETQY
J gene: TRBJ2-1; V gene: TRBV12-3/TRBV12-4; CDR3 protein: ASSFGLAGVGEQF
J gene: TRBJ1-4; V gene: TRBV7-9; CDR3 protein: ASSLMGGEEKLF
J gene: TRBJ2-2; V gene: TRBV18; CDR3 protein: ASSPKESGELF
J gene: TRBJ1-5; V gene: TRBV12-3/TRBV12-4; CDR3 protein: ASSLVGFQPQH
J gene: TRBJ2-1; V gene: TRBV12-3/TRBV12-4; CDR3 protein: ASRLTGTYNEQF
J gene: TRBJ1-1; V gene: TRBV7-2; CDR3 protein: ASSTRWNTEAF
J gene: TRBJ1-4; V gene: TRBV28; CDR3 protein: ASSSPGVHEKLF
J gene: TRBJ2-3; V gene: TRBV24-1; CDR3 protein: ATSDRDRGRFATQY
J gene: TRBJ1-1; V gene: TRBV5-1; CDR3 protein: ASSSGIMNTEAF
J gene: TRBJ2-3; V gene: TRBV10-3; CDR3 protein: AISAQYETDTQY
J gene: TRBJ2-3; V gene: TRBV20-1; CDR3 protein: SVWRTAASGTQY
J gene: TRBJ2-6; V gene: TRBV6-1; CDR3 protein: ASRSGGSGANVLT
J gene: TRBJ2-5; V gene: TRBV6-1; CDR3 protein: ASSGGLAGGQETQY
J gene: TRBJ1-2; V gene: TRBV20-1; CDR3 protein: SADGGTGYGYT
J gene: TRBJ2-2; V gene: TRBV20-1; CDR3 protein: SARGDLAGAGTGELF
J gene: TRBJ2-5; V gene: TRBV20-1; CDR3 protein: SARSGGFRTQY
J gene: TRBJ2-2; V gene: TRBV5-6; CDR3 protein: ASSLRDSANTGELF
J gene: TRBJ2-5; V gene: TRBV20-1; CDR3 protein: SARKAAQETQY
J gene: TRBJ2-1; V gene: TRBV7-9; CDR3 protein: ASSLRLAENYNEQF
J gene: TRBJ2-7; V gene: TRBV28; CDR3 protein: ASTLMGANYEQY
J gene: TRBJ2-3; V gene: TRBV6-2/TRBV6-3; CDR3 protein: ASSYLRDRPTDTQY
J gene: TRBJ2-7; V gene: TRBV20-1; CDR3 protein: SARSLAGGYEQY
J gene: TRBJ2-5; V gene: TRBV24-1; CDR3 protein: ATSDYRGPSQETQY
J gene: TRBJ2-5; V gene: TRBV27; CDR3 protein: ASSSWTGVGETQY